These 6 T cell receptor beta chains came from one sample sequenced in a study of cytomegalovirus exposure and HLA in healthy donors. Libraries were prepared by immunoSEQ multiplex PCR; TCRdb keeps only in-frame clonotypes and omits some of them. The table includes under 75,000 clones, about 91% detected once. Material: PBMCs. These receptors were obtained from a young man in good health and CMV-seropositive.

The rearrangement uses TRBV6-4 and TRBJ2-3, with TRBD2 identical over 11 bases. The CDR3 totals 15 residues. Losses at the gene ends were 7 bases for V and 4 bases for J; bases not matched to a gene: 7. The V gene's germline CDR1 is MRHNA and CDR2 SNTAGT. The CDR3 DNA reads TGTGCCAGCAAGCAACTAGCGGGAGAAGCAGATACGCAGTATTTT. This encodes CASKQLAGEADTQYF.

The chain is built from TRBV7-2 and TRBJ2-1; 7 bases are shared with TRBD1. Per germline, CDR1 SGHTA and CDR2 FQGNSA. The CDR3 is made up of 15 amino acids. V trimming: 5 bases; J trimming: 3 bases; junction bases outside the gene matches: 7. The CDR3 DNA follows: TGTGCCAGCAGCAACCGGGACAGTTTCTACAATGAGCAGTTCTTC. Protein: CASSNRDSFYNEQFF.

The chain's CDR3 is CATELNSGLAGGEQYF. The CDR3 DNA reads as TGTGCCACCGAGCTTAATTCGGGACTAGCGGGAGGCGAGCAGTACTTC. J is TRBJ2-7 and V is TRBV7-2, with 15 bases that match TRBD2. From germline, CDR1 is SGHTA and CDR2 FQGNSA. Germline trimming cut 10 bases from V and 6 bases from J; bases unmatched to any gene: 13. This CDR3 spans 16 amino acids.

The CDR3: CASSYLGSGNTIYF. In nucleotides, the CDR3 is TGTGCCAGCAGTTACTTGGGCTCAGGAAACACCATATATTTT. The chain combines TRBV6-6 with TRBJ1-3; D not resolved. Germline V gene sequence: CDR1 MNHNY, CDR2 SVGAGI (reference sequence). The CDR3 is 14 residues long. With 1 base removed from V and 4 bases from J, the gap between germline ends came to 8 bases.

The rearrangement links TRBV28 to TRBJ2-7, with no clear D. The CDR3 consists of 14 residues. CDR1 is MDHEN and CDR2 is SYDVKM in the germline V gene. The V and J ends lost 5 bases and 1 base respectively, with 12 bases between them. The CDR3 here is CASSPQKASYEQYF. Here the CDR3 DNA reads TGTGCCAGCAGTCCCCAGAAAGCGTCCTACGAGCAGTACTTC.

Here the CDR3 reads CASSLVTSGTPYEQYF. Here the CDR3 DNA reads TGTGCCAGCAGCTTGGTCACTAGCGGGACCCCCTACGAGCAGTACTTC. The rearrangement links TRBV5-4 to TRBJ2-7, with 10 bases that match TRBD2. The germline V gene has CDR1 SGHNT and CDR2 YYREEE (reference sequence). The CDR3 length is 16 residues. V shed 0 bases, J shed 2 bases, and the junction held 5 bases outside the gene matches.